The 13 T cell receptor beta chains below come from one sample, sequenced in a study of blood T cell repertoires in COVID-19 (dated by TCRdb to 2018 to 2021). Libraries were made using the immunoSEQ multiplex PCR assay. TCRdb provides this immuneACCESS table in a form limited to in-frame rearrangements. Some clones are lacking; in checked studies, under half of them reflect an unresolved V gene, and why the rest are absent is not known. This sample lists 40,000 to 55,000 clones; approximately 80% were detected once. The top ten clonotypes cover more than 13% of the sample. Input material: peripheral blood. These receptors originate from a human donor in a cohort sampled during active COVID-19.

The rearrangement links TRBV30 to TRBJ1-1; TRBD1 aligns across 11 bases. Germline-derived CDR1 and CDR2 are GTSNPN and SVGIG (reference sequence). J was trimmed by 5 bases and V by 3 bases; bases with no gene match: 2. The CDR3 runs 13 residues. The CDR3 region has the DNA TGTGCCTGGAGGGGGACAGGGGGGACTGAAGCTTTCTTT. Its protein product is CAWRGTGGTEAFF.

The V and J genes are TRBV5-6 and TRBJ2-3, with 8 bases lining up with TRBD2. V lost 0 bases to trimming and J lost 2 bases; unmatched junction nucleotides: 8. Per the germline V gene, CDR1 is SGHDT and CDR2 is YYEEEE. This CDR3 spans 17 amino acids. The CDR3 here is CASSLVTSGVFTDTQYF. DNA of the CDR3: TGTGCCAGCAGCTTGGTTACTAGCGGAGTCTTCACAGATACGCAGTATTTT. The variable domain in full, completed from reference TRBV5-6 and TRBJ2-3, reads DAGVTQSPTHLIKTRGQQVTLRCSPKSGHDTVSWYQQALGQGPQFIFQYYEEEERQRGNFPDRFSGHQFPNYSSELNVNALLLGDSALYLCASSLVTSGVFTDTQYFGPGTRLTVL.

The rearrangement joins TRBV5-4 to TRBJ2-7; 10 bases are shared with TRBD1. The CDR3 is made up of 16 amino acids. The V gene end was trimmed by 0 bases and the J gene end by 1 base; junction bases not matched to a gene: 4. Per the germline V gene, CDR1 is SGHNT and CDR2 is YYREEE (reference sequence). This chain's CDR3 is CASSLGDRGGSYEQYF. Written as DNA, the CDR3 is TGTGCCAGCAGCTTGGGGGACAGGGGTGGGTCCTACGAGCAGTACTTC.

The rearrangement uses TRBV3-1 (or the pseudogene TRBV3-2) and TRBJ1-5; 8 nucleotides align to TRBD1. This CDR3 has 16 residues. Germline V lookup: CDR1 LGHDT, CDR2 YNNKEL (reference sequence). After removal of 0 bases from V and 5 bases from J, the junction contained 6 bases not matched to a gene. CDR3 bases: TGTGCCAGCAGCCAAGAGTTCGGCAGGGGGCATCAGCCCCAGCATTTT. Protein product: CASSQEFGRGHQPQHF.

The sample holds one count of this clone. The chain carries TRBV6-6 and TRBJ1-2; D gene unclear. The CDR3 is made up of 13 amino acids. Germline V gives CDR1 MNHNY, CDR2 SVGAGI (reference sequence). Between the trimmed V and J ends, which lost 2 bases and 4 bases, there was a span of 8 bases. This CDR3 reads CASSYGGPYGYTF. In nucleotides, the CDR3 is TGTGCCAGCAGTTACGGAGGGCCCTATGGCTACACCTTC.

The gene calls are TRBV19 and TRBJ2-7; a possible D gene is TRBD1 (6 bases). The germline V gene encodes CDR1 LNHDA and CDR2 SQIVND (reference sequence). The CDR3 has 17 residues. V lost 5 bases, J lost 6 bases, and 26 bases lay in between. The CDR3 region is CASSLREGGLYRSEQYF. The CDR3 nucleotides read TGTGCCAGTAGTCTCCGAGAAGGGGGTCTTTACCGTTCCGAGCAGTACTTC.

The rearrangement links TRBV6-5 to TRBJ2-7, with 7 bases lining up with TRBD1. The V segment lost 8 bases and the J segment 3 bases; nucleotides outside the gene matches: 7. The germline V gene encodes CDR1 MNHEY and CDR2 SVGAGI. This CDR3 spans 13 amino acids. CDR3 DNA sequence: TGTGCCAGCGACAGGGTGCCCAACTACGAGCAGTACTTC. It encodes CASDRVPNYEQYF.

The chain carries TRBV30 and TRBJ1-1, with TRBD1 matching over 10 bases. Germline assignment: CDR1 GTSNPN and CDR2 SVGIG (reference sequence). The CDR3 length is 16 residues. The V segment lost 2 bases and the J segment 1 base; nucleotides outside the gene matches: 7. CDR3 in DNA: TGTGCCTGGAGTACCGGGACAGGGGCCCCGAACACTGAAGCTTTCTTT. Its translation is CAWSTGTGAPNTEAFF.

This clone was found once. This rearrangement joins TRBV6-1 to TRBJ2-1; 9 bases are a match to TRBD1. Germline-derived CDR1 and CDR2 are MNHNS and SASEGT. This CDR3 comprises 16 residues. J was trimmed by 4 bases and V by 2 bases; bases with no gene match: 6. CDR3 DNA sequence: TGTGCCAGCAGTGAACGGAACAGGGGGCTGTACAATGAGCAGTTCTTC. As protein: CASSERNRGLYNEQFF.

The V and J genes are TRBV3-1 (or the pseudogene TRBV3-2) and TRBJ2-2; 9 positions match TRBD1. This CDR3 has 14 amino acids. Germline V CDR1 and CDR2: LGHDT, YNNKEL (reference sequence). The V gene end was trimmed by 1 base and the J gene end by 6 bases; junction bases not matched to a gene: 0. CDR3 nucleotide sequence: TGTGCCAGCAGCCAAGGACAGGGGGCCGGGGAGCTGTTTTTT. It is translated as CASSQGQGAGELFF.

This clone was found once. The gene calls are TRBV30 and TRBJ1-5; the D is unclear. V was pared by 0 bases and J by 4 bases, with 7 bases between. This CDR3 has 13 amino acids. Germline V gives CDR1 GTSNPN, CDR2 SVGIG (reference sequence). The CDR3 sequence is CAWSVRGNQPQHF. In DNA, the CDR3 is TGTGCCTGGAGTGTACGAGGGAATCAGCCCCAGCATTTT.

The chain is built from TRBV19 and TRBJ2-1; 7 bases map to TRBD1. Germline CDR1 and CDR2: LNHDA and SQIVND (reference sequence). Trimming took 9 bases from V and 3 from J; bases not matched to a gene: 14. CDR3 size: 16 residues. This CDR3 reads CASLPSTRQGYNEQFF. The CDR3 region has the DNA TGTGCCAGCCTCCCCTCTACTCGACAGGGCTACAATGAGCAGTTCTTC.

The V call is TRBV11-2, the J call TRBJ2-1, with TRBD2 identical over 12 bases. V lost 5 bases and J lost 8; bases outside the gene matches: 4. This CDR3 is 14 amino acids long. Germline CDR1 and CDR2: SGHAT and FQNNGV. CDR3 coding DNA: TGTGCCAGCAGCGAGGGACTAGCGGGCGATGAGCAGTTCTTC. This gives the protein CASSEGLAGDEQFF.